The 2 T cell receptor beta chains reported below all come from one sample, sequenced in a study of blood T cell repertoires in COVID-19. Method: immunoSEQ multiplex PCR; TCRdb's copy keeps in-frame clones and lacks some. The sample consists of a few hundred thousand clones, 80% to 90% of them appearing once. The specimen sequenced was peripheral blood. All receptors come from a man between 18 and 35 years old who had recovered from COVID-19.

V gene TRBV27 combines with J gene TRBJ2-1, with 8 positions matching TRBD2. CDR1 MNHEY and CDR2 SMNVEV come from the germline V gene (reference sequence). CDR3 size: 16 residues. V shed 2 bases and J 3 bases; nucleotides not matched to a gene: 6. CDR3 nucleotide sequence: TGTGCCAGCAGTTTAGGGGCTAGCGGGCACTACAATGAGCAGTTCTTC. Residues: CASSLGASGHYNEQFF.

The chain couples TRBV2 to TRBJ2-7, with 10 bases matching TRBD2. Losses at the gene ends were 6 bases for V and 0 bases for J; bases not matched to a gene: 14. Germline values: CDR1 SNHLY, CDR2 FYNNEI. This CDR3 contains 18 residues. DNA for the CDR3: TGTGCCAGCAGGTTCGCCGTGGGTAGCGGGGGGAGCTCCTACGAGCAGTACTTC. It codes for CASRFAVGSGGSSYEQYF.